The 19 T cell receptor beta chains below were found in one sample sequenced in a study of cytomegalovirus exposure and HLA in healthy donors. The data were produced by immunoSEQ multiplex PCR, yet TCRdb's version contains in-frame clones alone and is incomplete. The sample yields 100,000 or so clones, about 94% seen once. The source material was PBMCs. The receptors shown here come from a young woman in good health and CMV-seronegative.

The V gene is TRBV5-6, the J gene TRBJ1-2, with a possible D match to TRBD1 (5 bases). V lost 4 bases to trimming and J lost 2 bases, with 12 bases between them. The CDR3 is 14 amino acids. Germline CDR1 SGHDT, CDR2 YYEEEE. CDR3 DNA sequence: TGTGCCAGCAGCCCGGAGGGGCGGAACTATGGCTACACCTTC. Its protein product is CASSPEGRNYGYTF.

CDR3 region: CASSLEGLVDGYTF. Written as DNA, the CDR3 is TGTGCCAGCAGCTTAGAGGGGTTGGTCGATGGCTACACCTTC. The chain recombines TRBV7-9 with TRBJ1-2, with D perhaps matching TRBD1 (5 bases). Germline CDR1 and CDR2: SEHNR and FQNEAQ (reference sequence). The CDR3 extends over 14 amino acids. Trimming removed 1 base at V and 6 bases at J, with 12 bases between.

The CDR3 protein is CSVAGRVSDTQYF. The CDR3, as DNA: TGCAGCGTAGCGGGGAGGGTGTCAGATACGCAGTATTTT. The V gene is TRBV29-1, the J gene TRBJ2-3; 7 positions match TRBD2. This CDR3 comprises 13 residues. The ends lost 6 bases at V and 4 bases at J; junction bases unmatched: 7. The germline CDR1 and CDR2 sequences are SQVTM and ANQGSEA.

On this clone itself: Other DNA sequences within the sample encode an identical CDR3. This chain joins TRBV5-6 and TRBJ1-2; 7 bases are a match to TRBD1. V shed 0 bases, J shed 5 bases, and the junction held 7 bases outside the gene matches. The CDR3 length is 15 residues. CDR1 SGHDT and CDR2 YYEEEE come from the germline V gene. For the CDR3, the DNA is TGTGCCAGCAGCTTGGCTGGCAGGGGGGATTATGGCTACACCTTC. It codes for CASSLAGRGDYGYTF.

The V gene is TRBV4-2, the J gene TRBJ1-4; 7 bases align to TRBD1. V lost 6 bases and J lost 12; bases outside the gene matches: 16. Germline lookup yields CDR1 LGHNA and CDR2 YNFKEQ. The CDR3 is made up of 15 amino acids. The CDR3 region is CASSYGSGTGTELFF. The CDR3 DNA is TGTGCCAGCAGTTATGGGTCCGGCACCGGGACAGAACTGTTTTTT.

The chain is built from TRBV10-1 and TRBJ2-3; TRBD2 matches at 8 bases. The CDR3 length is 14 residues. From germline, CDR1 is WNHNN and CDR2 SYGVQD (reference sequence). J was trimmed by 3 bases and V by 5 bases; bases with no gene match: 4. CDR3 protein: CASSSGSRTDTQYF. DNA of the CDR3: TGCGCCAGCAGTAGCGGGAGTCGGACAGATACGCAGTATTTT.

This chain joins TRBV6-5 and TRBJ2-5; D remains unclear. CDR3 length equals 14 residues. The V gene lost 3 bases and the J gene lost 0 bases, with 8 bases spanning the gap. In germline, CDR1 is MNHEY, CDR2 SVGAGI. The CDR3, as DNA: TGTGCCAGCAGTTATTTAACAGACCAAGAGACCCAGTACTTC. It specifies CASSYLTDQETQYF.

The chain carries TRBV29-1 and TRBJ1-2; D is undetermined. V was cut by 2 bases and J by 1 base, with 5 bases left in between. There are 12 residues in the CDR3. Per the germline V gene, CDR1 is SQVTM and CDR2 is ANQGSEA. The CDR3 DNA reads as TGCAGCGTTGAAACCGGTAACTATGGCTACACCTTC. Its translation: CSVETGNYGYTF.

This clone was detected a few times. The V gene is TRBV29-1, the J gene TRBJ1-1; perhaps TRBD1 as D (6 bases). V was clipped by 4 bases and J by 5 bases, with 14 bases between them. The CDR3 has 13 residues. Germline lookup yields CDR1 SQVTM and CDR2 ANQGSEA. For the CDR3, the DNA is TGCAGCGTTGCTAAACAGGGTGGGACTGAAGCTTTCTTT. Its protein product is CSVAKQGGTEAFF.

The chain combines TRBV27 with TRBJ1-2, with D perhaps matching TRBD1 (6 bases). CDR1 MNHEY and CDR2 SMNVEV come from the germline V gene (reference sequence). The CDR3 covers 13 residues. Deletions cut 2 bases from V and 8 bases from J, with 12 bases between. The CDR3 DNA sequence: TGTGCCAGCAGTTTAGCCAGGGGTATCGGCTACACCTTC. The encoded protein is CASSLARGIGYTF.

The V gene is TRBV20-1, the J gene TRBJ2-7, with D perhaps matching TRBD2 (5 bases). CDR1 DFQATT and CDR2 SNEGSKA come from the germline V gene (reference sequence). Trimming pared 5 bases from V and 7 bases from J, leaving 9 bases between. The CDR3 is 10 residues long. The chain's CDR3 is CSAGGEEQYF. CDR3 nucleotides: TGCAGTGCTGGAGGCGAAGAGCAGTACTTC.

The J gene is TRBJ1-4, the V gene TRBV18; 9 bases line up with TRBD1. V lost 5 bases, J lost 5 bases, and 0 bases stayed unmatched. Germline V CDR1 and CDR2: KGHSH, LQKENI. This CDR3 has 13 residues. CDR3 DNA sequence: TGTGCCAGCTCAGGGACAGGGAATGAAAAACTGTTTTTT. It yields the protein CASSGTGNEKLFF.

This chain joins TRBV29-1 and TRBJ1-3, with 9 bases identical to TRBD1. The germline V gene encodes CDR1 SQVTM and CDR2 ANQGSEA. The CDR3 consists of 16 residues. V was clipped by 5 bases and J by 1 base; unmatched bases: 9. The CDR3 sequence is CSVLITGGSSGNTIYF. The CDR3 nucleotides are TGCAGCGTTCTAATTACAGGGGGCTCATCTGGAAACACCATATATTTT.

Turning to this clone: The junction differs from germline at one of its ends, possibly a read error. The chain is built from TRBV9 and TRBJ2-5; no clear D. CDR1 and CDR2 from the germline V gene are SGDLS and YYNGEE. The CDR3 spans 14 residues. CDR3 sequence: CASSVGTLREAQYF. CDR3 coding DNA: TGTGCCAGCAGCGTAGGCACACTTAGAGAGGCCCAGTACTTC.

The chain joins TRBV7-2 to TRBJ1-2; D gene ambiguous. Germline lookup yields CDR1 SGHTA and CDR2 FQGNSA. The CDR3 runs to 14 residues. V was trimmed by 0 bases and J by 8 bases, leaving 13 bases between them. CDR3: CASSLADTSWGYTF. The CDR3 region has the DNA TGTGCCAGCAGCTTAGCAGACACGAGCTGGGGCTACACCTTC.

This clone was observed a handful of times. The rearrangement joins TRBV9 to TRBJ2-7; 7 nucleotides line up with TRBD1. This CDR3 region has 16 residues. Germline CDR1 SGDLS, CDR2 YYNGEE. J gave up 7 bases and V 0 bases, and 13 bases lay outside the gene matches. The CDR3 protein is CASSVATGAGGREQYF. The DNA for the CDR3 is TGTGCCAGCAGCGTAGCTACCGGGGCAGGGGGACGTGAGCAGTACTTC.

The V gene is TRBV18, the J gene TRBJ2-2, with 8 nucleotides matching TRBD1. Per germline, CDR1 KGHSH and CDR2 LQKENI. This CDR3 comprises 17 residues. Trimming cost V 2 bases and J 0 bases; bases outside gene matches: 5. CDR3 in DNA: TGTGCCAGCTCACCATCAGGACAGGGAACGAACACCGGGGAGCTGTTTTTT. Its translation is CASSPSGQGTNTGELFF.

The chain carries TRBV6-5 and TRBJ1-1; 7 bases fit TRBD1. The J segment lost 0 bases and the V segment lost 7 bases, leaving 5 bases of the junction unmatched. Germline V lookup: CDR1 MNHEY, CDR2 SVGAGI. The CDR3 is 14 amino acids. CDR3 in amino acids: CASNQQGMNTEAFF. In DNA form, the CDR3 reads TGTGCCAGCAACCAACAGGGGATGAACACTGAAGCTTTCTTT.

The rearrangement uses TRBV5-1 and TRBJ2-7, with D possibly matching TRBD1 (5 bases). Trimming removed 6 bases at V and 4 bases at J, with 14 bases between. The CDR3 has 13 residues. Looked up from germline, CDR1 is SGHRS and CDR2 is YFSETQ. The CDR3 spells CASKDSGRYEQYF. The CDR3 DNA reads TGCGCCAGCAAAGACAGTGGTAGGTACGAGCAGTACTTC.